This T cell receptor beta chain was retrieved from a study of OX40 agonist ivuxolimab in advanced cancers. This clone has just a few counts. With 3 bases removed from V and 6 bases from J, the gap between germline ends came to 8 bases. This CDR3 is built from 12 residues. From germline, CDR1 is KGHSY and CDR2 FQNENV. Libraries were prepared by immunoSEQ multiplex PCR; TCRdb keeps only in-frame clonotypes and omits some of them. The sample lists 55,000 to 70,000 clones; about 85% were seen once. The clonotype comes from an adult with an advanced solid tumor such as melanoma, head and neck, liver or kidney cancer. The V call is TRBV16, the J call TRBJ1-1; the D is unclear. The specimen comprised CD4+ or CD8+ T cells sorted from blood, sampled in a trial of the OX40 agonist ivuxolimab. This CDR3 is CASSHDIAEAFF. The CDR3 DNA reads TGTGCCAGCAGCCATGACATCGCTGAAGCTTTCTTT.